The clone carrying this T cell receptor beta chain was counted between two and nine times. Its antigen remains unknown. TCRdb fed the RT-PCR reads into MiXCR, producing one record per CDR3 protein. This table holds hundreds of thousands of distinct CDR3 sequences, approximately 10% found once. These data originate in a study of response to subunit inactivated influenza vaccine. Study-level points and caveats: Each seasonal influenza vaccination recruits few new T cells, the authors suggested.

The sequencing used PBMCs from blood, collected about 6 weeks after vaccination. The receptor was derived from a man aged 45-65 years who received an inactivated influenza vaccine.

CDR3 region: CASSMGGQRYQPQHF. For the CDR3, the DNA is TGTGCCAGTAGTATGGGTGGACAGAGATATCAGCCCCAGCATTTT. The gene calls are TRBV19 and TRBJ1-5, with TRBD1 as a possible D gene (6 bases). Germline CDR1 LNHDA, CDR2 SQIVND (reference sequence). The V and J ends lost 3 bases and 5 bases respectively, with 14 bases between them. This CDR3 contains 15 residues.